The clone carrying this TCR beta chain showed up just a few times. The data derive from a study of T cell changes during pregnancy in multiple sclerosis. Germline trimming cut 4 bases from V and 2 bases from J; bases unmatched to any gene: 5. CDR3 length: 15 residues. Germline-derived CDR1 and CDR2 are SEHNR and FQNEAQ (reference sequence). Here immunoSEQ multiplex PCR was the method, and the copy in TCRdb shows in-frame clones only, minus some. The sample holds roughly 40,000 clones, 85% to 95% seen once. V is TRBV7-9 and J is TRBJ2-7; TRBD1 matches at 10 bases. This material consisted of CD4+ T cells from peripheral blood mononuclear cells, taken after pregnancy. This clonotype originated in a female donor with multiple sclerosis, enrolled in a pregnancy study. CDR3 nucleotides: TGTGCCAGCAGCTCCCCGGGACAGGGGACCTACGAGCAGTACTTC. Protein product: CASSSPGQGTYEQYF.